The 10 T cell receptor beta chains below were found in one sample sequenced in a study of T cells in Graves' hyperthyroidism and ophthalmopathy. TCR beta CDR3 region amplification was performed from RNA transcripts. An initial round of RT-PCR targeting the TCR CDR3 relied on the HTBI primer set. TCRdb called the multiplex PCR reads again in MiXCR, with one record for every CDR3 protein. The sample contains more than 450,000 distinct CDR3 sequences, approximately 14% of which appear only once. Sequenced sample: blood. Receptors originate from a woman in her thirties or forties with Graves' hyperthyroidism.

This clonotype showed up just once. V gene TRBV9 combines with J gene TRBJ1-6; 7 bases are a match to TRBD1. Germline V lookup: CDR1 SGDLS, CDR2 YYNGEE. V was pared by 3 bases and J by 7 bases, with 10 bases of the junction left unmatched. The length of the CDR3 is 16 residues. CDR3 residues: CASSANQGVVNSPLHF. CDR3 nucleotide sequence: TGTGCCAGCAGCGCCAATCAGGGGGTAGTAAATTCACCCCTCCACTTT.

The rearrangement uses TRBV6-5 and TRBJ1-4; 7 bases match TRBD1. V was clipped by 0 bases and J by 8 bases; unmatched bases: 9. The germline gives CDR1 MNHEY, CDR2 SVGAGI. The CDR3 spans 16 residues. As DNA, the CDR3 is TGTGCCAGCAGTTACTCGATGGGGGACAGAGGAGAAAAACTGTTTTTT. Protein product: CASSYSMGDRGEKLFF.

The table lists this clonotype with many counts. This rearrangement joins TRBV12-3 or TRBV12-4 to TRBJ1-2; D is unclear. Trimming shortened V by 6 bases and J by 5 bases, and 13 bases separated the two germline ends. The CDR3 sequence is 13 residues long. CDR3 nucleotide sequence: TGTGCCAGCAGCCGGCCCCTACAATATGGCTACACCTTC. This encodes CASSRPLQYGYTF.

The J gene is TRBJ2-1, the V gene TRBV4-2; D uncertain. Trimming shortened V by 0 bases and J by 4 bases, and 13 bases separated the two germline ends. Germline V lookup: CDR1 LGHNA, CDR2 YNFKEQ. This CDR3 is built from 16 residues. The CDR3 spells CASSQEVAKSYNEQFF. Here the CDR3 DNA reads TGTGCCAGCAGCCAAGAAGTTGCTAAAAGTTACAATGAGCAGTTCTTC.

This clonotype has a count of ten or more. The rearrangement uses TRBV28 and TRBJ2-7; the D is unclear. The CDR3 has 13 amino acids. Germline CDR1 reads MDHEN; CDR2 reads SYDVKM. The V end was cut by 3 bases, the J end by 1 base, with 7 bases between. CDR3 protein: CASSFGHSYEQYF. The CDR3 DNA sequence: TGTGCCAGCAGTTTCGGCCATTCCTACGAGCAGTACTTC.

The genes are TRBV20-1 and TRBJ2-1; 14 bases align to TRBD2. This CDR3 region has 14 residues. Germline loops: CDR1 DFQATT, CDR2 SNEGSKA (reference sequence). V lost 6 bases to trimming and J lost 6 bases; unmatched junction nucleotides: 4. The CDR3 sequence is CSARTSGRFNEQFF. The CDR3 nucleotides are TGCAGTGCGCGGACTAGCGGGAGGTTCAATGAGCAGTTCTTC.

A remark on this clonotype: A read error may account for a junction end that differs from germline. The chain recombines TRBV6-2 or TRBV6-3 with TRBJ2-3; TRBD2 aligns across 7 bases. The V gene's germline CDR1 is MNHEY and CDR2 SVGEGT. CDR3 size: 14 residues. The DNA for the CDR3 is TGTGCCAGCAAGCCGGGACTACCCCTTGATACGCAGTGTTTT. Protein sequence: CASKPGLPLDTQCF.

This clonotype was seen at least ten times. This chain links TRBV20-1 with TRBJ1-6; D is ambiguous. V lost 6 bases to trimming and J lost 7 bases, with 10 bases between them. Germline assignment: CDR1 DFQATT and CDR2 SNEGSKA (reference sequence). The CDR3 contains 12 residues. The CDR3 sequence: CSAHQENSPLHF. The CDR3 DNA follows: TGCAGTGCCCATCAGGAAAATTCACCCCTCCACTTT.

This chain uses TRBV7-9 with TRBJ1-3; a weak D match, TRBD1 (6 bases). CDR3 length: 16 residues. Germline lookup yields CDR1 SEHNR and CDR2 FQNEAQ (reference sequence). Between the trimmed V and J ends, which lost 5 bases and 6 bases, there was a span of 20 bases. CDR3: CASSLGGVEKLNTIYF. CDR3 DNA sequence: TGTGCCAGCAGCCTAGGGGGGGTCGAGAAGTTAAACACCATATATTTT.

This clonotype has at least ten counts. This chain connects TRBV3-1 to TRBJ2-5, with D hard to call. This CDR3 is 14 amino acids long. Trimming left V 3 bases short and J 1 base short, with 9 bases between. Germline CDR1 reads LGHDT; CDR2 reads YNNKEL (reference sequence). This CDR3 is CASSHNPGQETQYF. CDR3 DNA sequence: TGTGCCAGCAGCCATAATCCGGGCCAAGAGACCCAGTACTTC.